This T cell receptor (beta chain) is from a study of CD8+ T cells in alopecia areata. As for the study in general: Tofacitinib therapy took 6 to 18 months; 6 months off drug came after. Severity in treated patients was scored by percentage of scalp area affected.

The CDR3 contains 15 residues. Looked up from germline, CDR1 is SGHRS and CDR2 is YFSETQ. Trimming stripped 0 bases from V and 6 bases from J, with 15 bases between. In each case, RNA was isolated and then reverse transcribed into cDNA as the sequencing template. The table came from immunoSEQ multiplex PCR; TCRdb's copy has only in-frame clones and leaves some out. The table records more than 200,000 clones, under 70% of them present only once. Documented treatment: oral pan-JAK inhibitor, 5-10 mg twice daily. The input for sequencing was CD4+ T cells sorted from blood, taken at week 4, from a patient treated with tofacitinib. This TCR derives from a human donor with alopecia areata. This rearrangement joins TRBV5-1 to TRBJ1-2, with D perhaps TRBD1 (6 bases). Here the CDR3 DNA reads TGCGCCAGCAGCTTGGAGCAGGGGCCACGGGATGGCTACACCTTC. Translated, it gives CASSLEQGPRDGYTF.